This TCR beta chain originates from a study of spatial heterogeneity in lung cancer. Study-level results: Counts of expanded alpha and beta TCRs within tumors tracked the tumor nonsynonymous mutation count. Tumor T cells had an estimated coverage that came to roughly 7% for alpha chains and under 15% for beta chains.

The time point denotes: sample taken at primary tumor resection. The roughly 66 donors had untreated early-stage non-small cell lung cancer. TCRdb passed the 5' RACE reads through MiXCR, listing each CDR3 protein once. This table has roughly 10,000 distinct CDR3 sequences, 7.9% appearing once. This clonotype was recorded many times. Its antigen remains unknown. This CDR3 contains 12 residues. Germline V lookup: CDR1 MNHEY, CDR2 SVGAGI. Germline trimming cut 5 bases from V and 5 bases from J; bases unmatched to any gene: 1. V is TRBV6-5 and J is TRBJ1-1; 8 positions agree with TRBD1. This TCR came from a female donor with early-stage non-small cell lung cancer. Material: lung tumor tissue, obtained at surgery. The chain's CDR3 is CASSRQGTEAFF. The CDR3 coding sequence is TGTGCCAGCAGTCGACAGGGGACTGAAGCTTTCTTT.